The rows below give T cell receptor beta chains drawn from one sample of a study of blood T cell repertoires in COVID-19. Only in-frame clones appear in the TCRdb table, and some are missing; sequencing was by immunoSEQ multiplex PCR. This table has 300,000 to 400,000 clones, approximately 89% appearing once. Sequenced material: peripheral blood. These receptors came from a woman between 55 and 75 years old with COVID-19, enrolled during active disease. Each CDR3 is given with its conserved first and last residue. The D gene is left open where the match is weak. Clone size is stated in some rows and not others, as once, few, many or a class when expanded.

>TRBV24-1|.|TRBD2|TRBJ2-3
CATSDFGGGSGTDTQYF
TGTGCCACCAGTGATTTTGGGGGGGGGTCGGGCACAGATACGCAGTATTTT
>TRBV19|once|.|TRBJ1-5
CASTSQGPSNQPQHF
TGTGCCAGTACCTCACAGGGTCCTAGCAATCAGCCCCAGCATTTT
>TRBV7-8|.|.|TRBJ1-4
CASSLTDPVDEKLFF
TGTGCCAGCAGCTTGACAGATCCAGTCGATGAAAAACTGTTTTTT
>TRBV7-2|.|.|TRBJ2-1
CASSLDGGHEQFF
TGTGCCAGCAGCTTAGACGGTGGGCATGAGCAGTTCTTC
>TRBV6-5|.|.|TRBJ2-5
CASRGVLETQYF
TGTGCCAGCAGAGGAGTTTTGGAGACCCAGTACTTC
>TRBV9|.|.|TRBJ2-1
CASSVGQLNEQFF
TGTGCCAGCAGCGTCGGACAGCTCAATGAGCAGTTCTTC
>TRBV12-3/TRBV12-4|.|.|TRBJ1-1
CASSRQDTEAFF
TGTGCCAGCAGTCGACAAGACACTGAAGCTTTCTTT
>TRBV27|.|TRBD1|TRBJ2-3
CASSSAGQGTDTQYF
TGTGCCAGCTCATCTGCGGGACAGGGCACAGATACGCAGTATTTT
>TRBV19|.|.|TRBJ1-5
CASSDRLAQHF
TGTGCCAGTAGTGACAGGCTAGCCCAGCATTTT
>TRBV19|.|.|TRBJ2-1
CASSTGLAYNEQFF
TGTGCCAGTTCGACAGGCTTGGCCTACAATGAGCAGTTCTTC
>TRBV5-1|.|.|TRBJ1-4
CASSIGPSNEKLFF
TGCGCCAGCAGCATTGGCCCTTCGAATGAAAAACTGTTTTTT
>TRBV29-1|.|.|TRBJ2-3
CSEAGASTDTQYF
TGCAGCGAAGCAGGGGCCAGCACAGATACGCAGTATTTT
>TRBV7-2|.|TRBD1|TRBJ2-5
CASSLPGDSKGKQETQYF
TGTGCCAGCAGCTTACCAGGGGACAGCAAGGGCAAACAAGAGACCCAGTACTTC
>TRBV7-9|few|.|TRBJ1-5
CASSLGAGGGNQPQHF
TGTGCCAGCAGCTTAGGTGCGGGAGGAGGCAATCAGCCCCAGCATTTT
>TRBV7-9|.|.|TRBJ2-5
CASSIRAGRETQYF
TGTGCCAGCAGCATTCGGGCGGGGCGAGAGACCCAGTACTTC
>TRBV23-1|.|.|TRBJ1-4
CASTQNATNEKLFF
TGCGCCAGCACCCAGAATGCAACTAATGAAAAACTGTTTTTT
>TRBV25-1|.|.|TRBJ2-4
CASSDLQGGKNIQYF
TGTGCCAGCAGTGATTTACAGGGTGGCAAAAACATTCAGTACTTC
>TRBV6-5|few|TRBD1|TRBJ2-7
CASSYAGTGGYEQYF
TGTGCCAGCAGTTACGCCGGGACAGGGGGCTACGAGCAGTACTTC
>TRBV28|.|TRBD1|TRBJ2-7
CASSSGTGRSYEQYF
TGTGCCAGCAGTTCCGGGACAGGGCGCTCCTACGAGCAGTACTTC
>TRBV2|.|.|TRBJ1-5
CASSALGGQPQHF
TGTGCCAGCAGTGCCCTTGGTGGCCAGCCCCAGCATTTT
>TRBV4-1|.|.|TRBJ2-5
CASREQRSGKETQYF
TGCGCCAGCAGGGAACAACGGTCCGGGAAAGAGACCCAGTACTTC
>TRBV5-1|once|TRBD2|TRBJ2-1
CASSTVGASGGALNEQFF
TGCGCCAGCAGCACGGTTGGCGCTAGCGGGGGGGCCCTCAATGAGCAGTTCTTC
>TRBV12-5|.|TRBD1|TRBJ1-5
CASARTGSFNQPQHF
TGTGCTAGTGCCAGGACAGGGAGTTTCAATCAGCCCCAGCATTTT
>TRBV10-3|.|.|TRBJ1-2
CAISVRGRDGYTF
TGTGCCATCAGTGTTCGGGGGAGGGATGGCTACACCTTC
>TRBV29-1|.|TRBD1|TRBJ1-5
CSAYTGDRNQPQHF
TGCAGCGCTTATACAGGGGACCGCAATCAGCCCCAGCATTTT
>TRBV5-4|.|TRBD2|TRBJ2-7
CASSSRTSGGYEQYF
TGTGCCAGCAGCTCCCGGACTAGCGGGGGATACGAGCAGTACTTC
>TRBV3-1/TRBV3-2|.|.|TRBJ2-2
CASSHNPIGGSTGELFF
TGTGCCAGCAGCCATAATCCAATCGGAGGTAGCACCGGGGAGCTGTTTTTT
>TRBV28|.|TRBD1|TRBJ1-5
CASSPFFLMGTGSQPQHF
TGTGCCAGCAGCCCTTTCTTTTTAATGGGGACAGGGAGCCAGCCCCAGCATTTT
>TRBV10-1|.|.|TRBJ2-1
CASTEPGLEFDEQFF
TGCGCCAGCACAGAGCCGGGACTTGAATTCGATGAGCAGTTCTTC
>TRBV2|.|.|TRBJ1-5
CASSEARPSNQPQHF
TGTGCCAGCAGTGAAGCGCGCCCTAGCAATCAGCCCCAGCATTTT
>TRBV2|.|.|TRBJ1-4
CASSDLRQINEKLFF
TGTGCCAGCAGTGATCTTAGACAGATTAATGAAAAACTGTTTTTT
>TRBV10-3|.|.|TRBJ2-5
CASNGPTRETQYF
TGTGCCTCCAACGGCCCGACCAGGGAGACCCAGTACTTC
>TRBV4-1|many|.|TRBJ2-2
CASSQESLLVLTGELFF
TGCGCCAGCAGCCAAGAGTCACTCCTTGTCCTCACCGGGGAGCTGTTTTTT
>TRBV10-3|.|.|TRBJ2-3
CAISEGVLGGDTQYF
TGTGCCATCAGTGAAGGGGTGTTGGGAGGAGATACGCAGTATTTT
>TRBV27|.|.|TRBJ1-2
CASSFDRRLYGYTF
TGTGCCAGCAGTTTTGACAGGCGACTTTATGGCTACACCTTC
>TRBV20-1|.|TRBD2|TRBJ2-1
CSASTSGGREQFF
TGCAGTGCTAGTACTAGCGGGGGACGGGAGCAGTTCTTC
>TRBV5-8|.|.|TRBJ1-2
CASSFGQYYGYTF
TGTGCCAGCAGCTTCGGACAGTACTATGGCTACACCTTC
>TRBV6-5|.|.|TRBJ2-7
CASRLSSYEQYF
TGTGCCAGCAGGCTCTCCAGCTACGAGCAGTACTTC
>TRBV4-1|.|TRBD2|TRBJ2-7
CASSASGHTYEQYF
TGCGCCAGCAGCGCTAGCGGGCATACCTACGAGCAGTACTTC
>TRBV5-1|.|.|TRBJ2-2
CASSPLEGGRRGTGELFF
TGCGCCAGCAGCCCCCTCGAGGGCGGACGGCGAGGCACCGGGGAGCTGTTTTTT
>TRBV5-1|.|TRBD1|TRBJ1-1
CASSSGGQGRSTEAFF
TGCGCCAGCAGCTCCGGGGGACAGGGCCGGAGCACTGAAGCTTTCTTT
>TRBV5-1|.|TRBD2|TRBJ2-5
CASSLLSGDPETQYF
TGCGCCAGCAGCTTGTTAAGCGGGGACCCAGAGACCCAGTACTTC
>TRBV15|.|TRBD1|TRBJ2-1
CATSRDPPDRVNNEQFF
TGTGCCACCAGCAGAGATCCTCCGGACAGGGTAAACAATGAGCAGTTCTTC
>TRBV2|.|.|TRBJ1-5
CASSGLLSNQPQHF
TGTGCCAGCAGCGGTCTTCTGAGCAATCAGCCCCAGCATTTT
>TRBV5-1|few|TRBD2|TRBJ2-2
CASSLGLANTGELFF
TGCGCCAGCAGCCTGGGACTAGCGAACACCGGGGAGCTGTTTTTT
>TRBV6-5|.|.|TRBJ2-7
CASKGPSEQYF
TGTGCCTCAAAGGGGCCTAGTGAGCAGTACTTC
>TRBV11-2|.|.|TRBJ1-2
CASSLRAAGLGGYTF
TGTGCCAGCAGCCTTAGAGCTGCAGGGCTTGGAGGCTACACCTTC
>TRBV19|.|TRBD1|TRBJ2-2
CASSTDRDSFGELFF
TGTGCCAGTAGTACGGACAGGGATAGCTTCGGGGAGCTGTTTTTT
>TRBV4-2|.|.|TRBJ2-3
CASSRGEDSLNADTQYF
TGTGCCAGCAGCCGTGGCGAGGACTCTTTAAACGCAGATACGCAGTATTTT
>TRBV5-8|.|TRBD2|TRBJ2-3
CASSPPATSVSDTQYF
TGTGCCAGCAGCCCACCCGCGACTAGCGTGTCAGATACGCAGTATTTT
>TRBV2|.|TRBD2|TRBJ2-1
CASSGGQRGVDEQFF
TGTGCCAGCAGTGGGGGCCAGCGGGGGGTCGATGAGCAGTTCTTC
>TRBV30|.|TRBD2|TRBJ2-7
CAFASGTYEQYF
TGTGCCTTCGCTAGCGGTACCTACGAGCAGTACTTC